The source of this TCR beta chain is a study of regulatory and conventional T cells in RAG deficiency. Conventional CD4+ T cells were sorted from blood as CD25-low CD127-high cells. In the case of this clone: Antigen specificity is unknown.

This CDR3 is 12 amino acids long. Looked up from germline, CDR1 is KGHSH and CDR2 is LQKENI. V was clipped by 4 bases and J by 4 bases, with 8 bases between them. Assay used: immunoSEQ multiplex PCR; TCRdb lists only in-frame clones, some missing. The sample records tens of thousands of clones, around 90% being singletons. Study outcomes and limitations: Shorter CDR3s in all patient subsets; >85% Treg-Tconv overlap in Omenn. Omenn syndrome and CID/AS patients had around 100-fold fewer unique Treg TCR beta sequences, versus approximately 10-fold elsewhere. RAG-deficient patients showed markedly lower Shannon entropy and higher Simpson indices than control T-cell subsets.

The same data also went into a second study, on regulatory T cells. In that study: Primers: 52 TRBV forward and 13 TRBJ reverse. Regulatory T cells showed the strongest V-J pair restriction and V/J gene skewing among patient repertoires.

The rearrangement links TRBV18 to TRBJ2-7; D is undetermined. The source material was CD4+ effector T cells sorted from blood. The TCR sequence derives from a human donor in good health. CDR3 nucleotides: TGTGCCAGCTCACGGGAAGTATACGAGCAGTACTTC. It codes for CASSREVYEQYF. The full variable domain, completed using reference TRBV18 and TRBJ2-7, is NAGVMQNPRHLVRRRGQEARLRCSPMKGHSHVYWYRQLPEEGLKFMVYLQKENIIDESGMPKERFSAEFPKEGPSILRIQQVVRGDSAAYFCASSREVYEQYFGPGTRLTVT.